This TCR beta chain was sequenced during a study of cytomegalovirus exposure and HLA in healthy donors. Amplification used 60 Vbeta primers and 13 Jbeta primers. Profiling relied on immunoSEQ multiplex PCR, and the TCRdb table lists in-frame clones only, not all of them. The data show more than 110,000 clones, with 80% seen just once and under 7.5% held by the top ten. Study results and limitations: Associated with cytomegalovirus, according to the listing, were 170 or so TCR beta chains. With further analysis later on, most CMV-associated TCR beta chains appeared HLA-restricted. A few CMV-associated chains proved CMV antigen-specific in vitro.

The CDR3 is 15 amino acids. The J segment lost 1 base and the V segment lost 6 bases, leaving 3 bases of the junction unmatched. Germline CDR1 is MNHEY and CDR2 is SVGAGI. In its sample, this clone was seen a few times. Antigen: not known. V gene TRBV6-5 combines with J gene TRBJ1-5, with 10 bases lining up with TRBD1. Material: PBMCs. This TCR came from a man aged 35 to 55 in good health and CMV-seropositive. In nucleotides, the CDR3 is TGTGCCAGCAGACCGGACAGGGGGAGCAATCAGCCCCAGCATTTT. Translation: CASRPDRGSNQPQHF.